The rows below give T cell receptor beta chains drawn from one sample of a study of PD-1 blockade in classical Hodgkin lymphoma. The method was immunoSEQ multiplex PCR; TCRdb's version includes in-frame clones alone and lacks a portion of them. The sample holds 50,000 or so clones, 90% seen once. Sequenced here: peripheral blood mononuclear cells (PBMCs), sampled before the fourth cycle of nivolumab. The source of these receptors is a human donor with classical Hodgkin lymphoma. CDR3s include the opening cysteine and the closing phenylalanine or tryptophan. The D gene is left open where the match is weak. Rows give clone size only sometimes, using once, few, many, or a class for an expanded clone.

d_call,v_call,clone_size,j_call,cdr3_nt,cdr3_aa
-,TRBV27,-,TRBJ2-7,TGTGCCGGGGGAGTATCGTACTTC,CAGGVSYF
-,TRBV25-1,-,TRBJ2-5,TGTGCCAGCAGTGAATATTGGGGAGAGACCCAGTACTTC,CASSEYWGETQYF
-,TRBV30,-,TRBJ2-5,TGTGCCTGGAGTGTAAAAGCGGAAGAGACCCAGTACTTC,CAWSVKAEETQYF
-,TRBV7-6,once,TRBJ1-1,TGTGCCAGCAGTCAACCCCCCCACACTGAAGCTTTCTTT,CASSQPPHTEAFF
-,TRBV11-3,-,TRBJ1-3,TGTGCCAGCAGCTCCAAGGCTAGTGGAAACACCATATATTTT,CASSSKASGNTIYF
-,TRBV11-3,-,TRBJ1-4,TGTGCCAGCAGCTTTTCAGAAGGGCTAGGTGAAAAACTGTTTTTT,CASSFSEGLGEKLFF
-,TRBV18,once,TRBJ2-5,TGTGCCAGCTCACCAGAGGCGCGGGAGACCCAGTACTTC,CASSPEARETQYF
TRBD1,TRBV9,-,TRBJ2-1,TGTGCCAGCAGCACAAGGACAGGGCCCCTTTTGGGCAATGAGCAGTTCTTC,CASSTRTGPLLGNEQFF
TRBD1,TRBV9,-,TRBJ2-7,TGTGCCAGCAGCGGACAGGGTCCCTCCTACGAGCAGTACTTC,CASSGQGPSYEQYF
TRBD1,TRBV5-1,-,TRBJ1-1,TGCGCCAGCAGCTACAAACTCCGGGCAGGGGGCACCGTGGGCACTGAAGCTTTCTTT,CASSYKLRAGGTVGTEAFF
TRBD1,TRBV6-1,medium-sized,TRBJ2-2,TGTGCCAGCAGTGAAGCCAGGGGGTATACCGGGGAGCTGTTTTTT,CASSEARGYTGELFF
-,TRBV6-6,-,TRBJ1-1,TGTGCCAGCAGGCCACGCCCGGGACGACGAACTGAAGCTTTCTTT,CASRPRPGRRTEAFF
-,TRBV6-6,once,TRBJ2-7,TGTGCCAGCAGTTACGCAAACCCGGGACAAGGCGAGCAGTACTTC,CASSYANPGQGEQYF
TRBD1,TRBV28,-,TRBJ1-3,TGTGCCAGCAGCCCTAGACAGGGCCACTCTGGAAACACCATATATTTT,CASSPRQGHSGNTIYF
TRBD2,TRBV6-5,-,TRBJ2-7,TGTGCCAGCAGTCTAGCGGGAGTCGGCTACGAGCAGTACTTC,CASSLAGVGYEQYF
TRBD2,TRBV7-6,-,TRBJ2-1,TGTGCCAGCAGCTTAGCCGGCCTAGCGGAGGTGTACAATGAGCAGTTCTTC,CASSLAGLAEVYNEQFF
-,TRBV7-2,-,TRBJ2-5,TGTGCCAGCAGCCTTACGGGGAGGAGGGTTGGGACGGAGACCCAGTACTTC,CASSLTGRRVGTETQYF
-,TRBV7-9,-,TRBJ1-2,TGTGCCAGCAGCTTAGCCAGTTCCAGGGCGGGCTATGGCTACACCTTC,CASSLASSRAGYGYTF
TRBD1,TRBV13,-,TRBJ2-7,TGTGCCAGCAGCTGGAGGGGACAGGGTACCTACGAGCAGTACTTC,CASSWRGQGTYEQYF
-,TRBV2,-,TRBJ1-5,TGTGCCAGCAGCGGGGCCGAGGGGAGTCAGCCCCAGCATTTT,CASSGAEGSQPQHF
TRBD1,TRBV5-4,-,TRBJ1-3,TGTGCCAGCAGCTTGCTGGGACAGGGAATTGGAAACACCATATATTTT,CASSLLGQGIGNTIYF
-,TRBV2,-,TRBJ2-5,TGTGCCAGCAGTGGGGAGACCCAGTACTTC,CASSGETQYF
TRBD1,TRBV6-5,-,TRBJ2-7,TGTGCCAGCAGTCGACAGGGCCTATCCTACGAGCAGTACTTC,CASSRQGLSYEQYF
-,TRBV11-3,-,TRBJ2-7,TGTGCCAGCAGCGATTCATACGAGCAGTACTTC,CASSDSYEQYF
TRBD2,TRBV7-3,-,TRBJ2-7,TGTGCCAGCAGCCCAGGCGGCGGGAGTATTTACGAGCAGTACTTC,CASSPGGGSIYEQYF
TRBD1,TRBV5-1,-,TRBJ2-7,TGCGCCAGCAGGGAGACCGGGACAGGGCCCTACGAGCAGTACTTC,CASRETGTGPYEQYF
-,TRBV6-6,-,TRBJ2-7,TGTGCCAGCAGTTACTCCTCAGCCTCCTACGAGCAGTACTTC,CASSYSSASYEQYF
TRBD2,TRBV7-7,-,TRBJ2-7,TGTGCTAGCAGCTTAGCCGGGACTACAACGTACGAGCAGTACTTC,CASSLAGTTTYEQYF
TRBD1,TRBV4-2,-,TRBJ1-2,TGTGCCAGCAGCCTAAGCAACGACAGGGTGGACTATGGCTACACCTTC,CASSLSNDRVDYGYTF
-,TRBV15,-,TRBJ2-7,TGTGCCACCAGCAGAGAACACTACGAGCAGTACTTC,CATSREHYEQYF
-,TRBV10-2,-,TRBJ2-5,TGCGCCACCGAGAACTTACAGGGAGGGGAAGAGACCCAGTACTTC,CATENLQGGEETQYF
-,TRBV13,-,TRBJ2-3,TGTGCCAGCAGCTTAAGGCAGGGAAGTACAGATACGCAGTATTTT,CASSLRQGSTDTQYF
TRBD1,TRBV5-7,-,TRBJ1-2,TGTGCCAGCAGCTCAAGGACAGGGGGCTACACCTTC,CASSSRTGGYTF
TRBD1,TRBV5-1,-,TRBJ1-6,TGCGCCAGCAGCTTGGAGCAGGGGGCAGGTTCACCCCTCCACTTT,CASSLEQGAGSPLHF
TRBD2,TRBV4-2,-,TRBJ2-3,TGTGCCAGCAGCCAACACGGGACTAGCGGGAGAATGAGCACAGATACGCAGTATTTT,CASSQHGTSGRMSTDTQYF
-,TRBV10-3,many,TRBJ1-1,TGTGCCATCAGTGACCTGGACAGCATTGAAGCTTTCTTT,CAISDLDSIEAFF
TRBD2,TRBV2,-,TRBJ2-1,TGTGCCAGCAGTGTTTTAGCGGGAGGCCGTGAGTACAATGAGCAGTTCTTC,CASSVLAGGREYNEQFF
-,TRBV9,few,TRBJ2-5,TGTGCCAGCAGCCTGAGACCGAATTTCGGGGAGACCCAGTACTTC,CASSLRPNFGETQYF
TRBD1,TRBV6-1,-,TRBJ1-2,TGTGCCAGCAGCCTGGGACAGGGGGCGCACGGCTACACCTTC,CASSLGQGAHGYTF
-,TRBV27,-,TRBJ1-1,TGTGCCAGCAGATACTGGCCGGAGAACACTGAAGCTTTCTTT,CASRYWPENTEAFF
-,TRBV6-1,-,TRBJ1-5,TGTGCCAGCAGGAGAAACAGGGTTGAGCAGCCCCAGCATTTT,CASRRNRVEQPQHF
-,TRBV12-5,-,TRBJ2-7,TGTGCTAGTGGTTTGACAGGGAACGAGCAGTACTTC,CASGLTGNEQYF
TRBD1,TRBV6-5,-,TRBJ2-7,TGTGCCGTTGGACAGGGCTACGAGCAGTACTTC,CAVGQGYEQYF
TRBD2,TRBV5-1,-,TRBJ2-3,TGCGCCAGCAGTTACCAAGCGGGAGGTAGCACAGATACGCAGTATTTT,CASSYQAGGSTDTQYF
-,TRBV18,-,TRBJ2-3,TGTGCCAGCTGTTCGGACAGACGCACAGATACGCAGTATTTT,CASCSDRRTDTQYF
-,TRBV28,-,TRBJ2-7,TGTGCCAGCAGTCTTCGCAGGGAGACCTCCTACGAGCAGTACTTC,CASSLRRETSYEQYF
-,TRBV10-3,-,TRBJ2-1,TGTGCCATCAGCCCAGGTGTGGGTGAGCAGTTCTTC,CAISPGVGEQFF
-,TRBV20-1,once,TRBJ1-2,TGCAGTGCTAGGAGTGTTGGCTACACCTTC,CSARSVGYTF
-,TRBV5-1,-,TRBJ1-1,TGCGCCAGCAGCTTGGGGGGGAACAAACTTATGAACACTGAAGCTTTCTTT,CASSLGGNKLMNTEAFF